This T cell receptor (beta chain) was captured by sequencing in a study of beta chain features in type 1 diabetes. With respect to this clone: As yet, its antigen is unknown.

Per the germline V gene, CDR1 is LGHNA and CDR2 is YNFKEQ. J gave up 6 bases and V 1 base, and 9 bases lay outside the gene matches. This CDR3 comprises 16 residues. Study-wide points: Relative to healthy donors, patients appeared to have naive, central memory and Treg TCRB repertoires that were more similar. Fewer insertions but more deletions were seen at VDJ junctions in type 1 diabetes patients. A definitive answer on HLA type influencing TCRB rearrangement was not reached here.

Naive, central memory, regulatory and stem cell-like memory cells within the CD4+ compartment were sorted using CD45RO/CCR7/CD25/CD127/CD95/CD27. The authors reverse transcribed all of the isolated RNA, so sequencing captured expressed TCRB transcripts. Profiled with immunoSEQ multiplex PCR; TCRdb holds only in-frame clones, not every one. Among 150,000 to 180,000 clones, approximately 8.1% were seen once, and the ten largest hold 0.55% to 0.65%. Sequencing was carried out using central memory CD4+ T cells from blood. The gene calls are TRBV4-2 and TRBJ2-3, with TRBD2 identical over 8 bases. This clonotype originated in a man aged 18 to 35 in good health. CDR3: CASSQVGSGGVDTQYF. For the CDR3, the DNA is TGTGCCAGCAGCCAAGTGGGCTCCGGGGGGGTTGATACGCAGTATTTT.